The sequence of this T cell receptor beta chain was determined in a study of blood T cell repertoires in COVID-19 (dated by TCRdb to 2020 to 2022). Background on the whole study: Samples covering the acute and convalescent phases of COVID-19 were provided by collaborators in the United States, Italy and Spain. The samples were drawn from the first 160 participants of the ongoing ImmuneRACE study and from some 1,300 subjects provided by 6 global collaborators. The repertoires were released in a freely available public database meant as a resource for research on the immune response to SARS-CoV-2. The prospective study material was composed of cDNA or gDNA derived from T cells, B-cell-depleted T cells, or PBMCs. The dataset comprised deeply sampled blood TCRbeta repertoires from subjects exposed to, actively infected with, or recovered from COVID-19. HLA class I and class II types, where available, came from metadata supplied by the sample provider rather than from assay-based typing. Nearly every sample came with metadata listing a de-identified subject ID, COVID-19 status, age in years and sex.

The immunoSEQ Assay, a bias-controlled multiplex PCR, was used to amplify TCRbeta CDR3 regions from genomic DNA. The published analysis was carried out like this. Within the assay, amplification of reference gene primers was used to estimate how many nucleated cells each sample contained. To quantify the absolute abundance of each unique TCRbeta CDR3 rearrangement, sequence reads were collapsed and filtered. For each sample, productive Simpson clonality was calculated as the square root of Simpson's diversity index over productive rearrangements. The clones in this table, taken by TCRdb from immuneACCESS, are in-frame only. Not every clone is retained; where verified, under half of the shortfall comes from an unresolved V gene, and the cause of the rest is unknown. V and J calls plus clone size are reproduced from that table; the DNA served to infer D and trimming. This sample has some 250,000 clones in its table, and 65% to 90% of those were observed once. About a sixth of the sample rests with the top ten.

Broad study findings and their caveats: How much clinical and demographic metadata was included differed by source and by participant, and the metadata was provided uncurated.

From the germline V gene, CDR1 is MGHRA and CDR2 is YSYEKL. V has 3 bases trimmed and J has 0 bases trimmed; junction bases matching no gene number 7. The CDR3 contains 17 residues, cysteine and phenylalanine counted. Of all the DNA, just the CDR3 is kept, 51 bases in frame from base 1. In the prospective study, participants were roughly 18 to 95 years old, resided in about two dozen geographic areas of the United States, and were enrolled through a virtual design. In the prospective study, participants were assigned to cohorts based on the clinical history participants reported in a screening survey and a study questionnaire. Recovered participants in ImmuneRACE Cohort 3 were defined by two consecutive negative NP/OP PCR tests, clearance by a healthcare professional, or resolution of symptoms. Each participant in the prospective study had whole blood, serum and a nasopharyngeal or oropharyngeal swab collected by mobile phlebotomists. Prospective study participants could optionally give additional blood draws and questionnaires over an approximately 2-month period. Prospective study blood samples were shipped either frozen or at room temperature before DNA extraction.

Comments on this clone: Its antigen is still unknown. No much larger clone exists at a distance of one base, and base qualities are not known.

The receptor chain draws on TRBV4-1 and TRBJ1-5, with TRBD1 identical over 8 junction bases. Sequencing was performed on PBMCs or T cells enriched from blood (not recorded which). The origin of this receptor is a man aged 18 to 30 who had recovered from COVID-19. The bases read TGCGCCAGCAGCCAGGGGACAGGTGCTAATAGCAATCAGCCCCAGCATTTT. Translation gives CASSQGTGANSNQPQHF.